This T cell receptor (beta chain) was documented in a study of T cells after yellow fever vaccination. One entry per CDR3 protein results from TCRdb running MiXCR on the 5' RACE reads. The profile shows nearly 300,000 distinct CDR3 sequences, around 10% of them singletons. J gave up 2 bases and V 7 bases, and 7 bases lay outside the gene matches. The CDR3 runs 14 residues. Germline V lookup: CDR1 MNHEY, CDR2 SVGEGT. There are a few counts of this clonotype. J is TRBJ2-5 and V is TRBV6-2 or TRBV6-3; 7 nucleotides match TRBD1. This receptor was identified in a man aged 18 to 29 who received the YFV17D yellow fever vaccine. Specimen: CD4+ T cells sorted from PBMCs, collected 5 days after the yellow fever booster vaccination. In nucleotides, the CDR3 is TGTGCCAGCACAATCGACAGGGATCAAGAGACCCAGTACTTC. Amino acid sequence: CASTIDRDQETQYF.